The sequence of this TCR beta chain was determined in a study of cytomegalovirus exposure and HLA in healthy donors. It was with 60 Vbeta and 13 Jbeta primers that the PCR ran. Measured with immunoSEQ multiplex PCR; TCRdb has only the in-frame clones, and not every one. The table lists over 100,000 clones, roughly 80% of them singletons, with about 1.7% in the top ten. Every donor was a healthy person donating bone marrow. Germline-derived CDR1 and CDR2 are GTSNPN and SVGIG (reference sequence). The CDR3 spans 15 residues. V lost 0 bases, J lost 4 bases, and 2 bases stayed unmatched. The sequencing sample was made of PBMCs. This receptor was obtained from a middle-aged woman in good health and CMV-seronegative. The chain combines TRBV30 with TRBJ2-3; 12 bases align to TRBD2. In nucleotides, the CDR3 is TGTGCCTGGAGTGTACTAGCGGGAGGCCCAGATACGCAGTATTTT. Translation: CAWSVLAGGPDTQYF.